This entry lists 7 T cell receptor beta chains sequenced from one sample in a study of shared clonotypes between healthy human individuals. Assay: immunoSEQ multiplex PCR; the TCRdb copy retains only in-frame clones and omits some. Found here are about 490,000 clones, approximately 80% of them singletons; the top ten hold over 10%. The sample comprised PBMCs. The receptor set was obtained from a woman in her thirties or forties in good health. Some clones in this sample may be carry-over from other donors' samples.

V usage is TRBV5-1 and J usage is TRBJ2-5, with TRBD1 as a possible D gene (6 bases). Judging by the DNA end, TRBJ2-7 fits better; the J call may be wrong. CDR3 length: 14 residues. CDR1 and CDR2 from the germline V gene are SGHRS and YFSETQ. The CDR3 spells CASSLGTGPYEQYF. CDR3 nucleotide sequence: TGCGCCAGCAGCTTGGGTACAGGGCCCTACGAGCAGTACTTC.

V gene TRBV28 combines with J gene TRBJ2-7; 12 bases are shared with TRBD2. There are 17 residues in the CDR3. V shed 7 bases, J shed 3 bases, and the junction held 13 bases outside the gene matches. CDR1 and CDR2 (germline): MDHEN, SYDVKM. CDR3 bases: TGTGCCAGCACCCCCCCAGGACTAGCGGGACCCAACTACGAGCAGTACTTC. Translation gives CASTPPGLAGPNYEQYF. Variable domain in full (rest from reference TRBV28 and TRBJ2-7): DVKVTQSSRYLVKRTGEKVFLECVQDMDHENMFWYRQDPGLGLRLIYFSYDVKMKEKGDIPEGYSVSREKKERFSLILESASTNQTSMYLCASTPPGLAGPNYEQYFGPGTRLTVT.

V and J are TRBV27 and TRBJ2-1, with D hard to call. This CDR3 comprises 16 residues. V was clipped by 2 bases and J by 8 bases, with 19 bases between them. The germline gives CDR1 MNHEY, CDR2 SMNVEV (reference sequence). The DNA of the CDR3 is TGTGCCAGCAGTTTAGCGCTCGGTTTCGCAGAGGATGAGCAGTTCTTC. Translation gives CASSLALGFAEDEQFF.

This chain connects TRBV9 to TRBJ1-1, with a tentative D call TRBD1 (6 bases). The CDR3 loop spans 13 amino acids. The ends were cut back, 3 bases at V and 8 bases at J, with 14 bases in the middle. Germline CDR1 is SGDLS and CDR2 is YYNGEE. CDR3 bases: TGTGCCAGCAGCGCGGACAGCCGCACGGAAGCTTTCTTT. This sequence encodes CASSADSRTEAFF. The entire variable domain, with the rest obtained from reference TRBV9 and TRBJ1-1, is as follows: DSGVTQTPKHLITATGQRVTLRCSPRSGDLSVYWYQQSLDQGLQFLIQYYNGEERAKGNILERFSAQQFPDLHSELNLSSLELGDSALYFCASSADSRTEAFFGQGTRLTVV.

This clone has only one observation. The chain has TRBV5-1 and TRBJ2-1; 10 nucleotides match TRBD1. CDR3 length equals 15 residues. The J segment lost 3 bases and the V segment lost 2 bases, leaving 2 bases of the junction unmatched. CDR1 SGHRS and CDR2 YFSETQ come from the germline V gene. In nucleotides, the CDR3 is TGCGCCAGCAGCTTCGGGGACAGGGGCTACAATGAGCAGTTCTTC. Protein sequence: CASSFGDRGYNEQFF.

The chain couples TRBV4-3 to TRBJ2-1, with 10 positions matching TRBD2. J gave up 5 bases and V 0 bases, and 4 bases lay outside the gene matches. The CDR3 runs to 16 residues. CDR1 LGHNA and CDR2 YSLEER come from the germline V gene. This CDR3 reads CASSQDSGLAHNEQFF. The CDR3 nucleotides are TGCGCCAGCAGCCAAGATTCGGGACTAGCGCACAATGAGCAGTTCTTC.

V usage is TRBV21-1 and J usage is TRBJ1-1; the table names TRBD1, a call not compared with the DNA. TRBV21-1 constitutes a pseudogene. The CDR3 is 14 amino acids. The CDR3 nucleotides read TGTGCCAGCAGCCCTCGGACAGCGAACACTGAAGCTTTCTTT. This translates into CASSPRTANTEAFF.